This T cell receptor (beta chain) was recorded in a study of T-cell reconstitution after alpha-beta-depleted transplantation in children. Notes on the study in general: Where alpha-beta T cells came from about two months after transplant was reportedly several hundred expanded graft clones.

Many counts were recorded for this clonotype. What it binds is not known. Germline CDR1 is LGHNA and CDR2 is YSLEER. The CDR3 has 17 residues. V shed 0 bases and J shed 1 base, with 12 bases lying between them. Unique molecular identifiers featured in how the TCRbeta library was prepared. TCRdb reanalysed the PCR reads using MiXCR and keeps one entry per CDR3 protein. This table holds roughly 66,000 distinct CDR3 sequences, roughly 4.9% found once. Specimen: PBMCs, mostly from graft donor cells, collected 180 days after TCRalphabeta/CD19-depleted stem cell transplant. The sequence was obtained from a boy less than two years old who had a stem cell transplant for acute myeloid leukemia, so the T cells may come from the graft donor. The rearrangement uses TRBV4-3 and TRBJ2-2, with D hard to call. CDR3: CASSQESGVENTGELFF. DNA for the CDR3: TGCGCCAGCAGCCAAGAAAGTGGGGTCGAGAACACCGGGGAGCTGTTTTTT.